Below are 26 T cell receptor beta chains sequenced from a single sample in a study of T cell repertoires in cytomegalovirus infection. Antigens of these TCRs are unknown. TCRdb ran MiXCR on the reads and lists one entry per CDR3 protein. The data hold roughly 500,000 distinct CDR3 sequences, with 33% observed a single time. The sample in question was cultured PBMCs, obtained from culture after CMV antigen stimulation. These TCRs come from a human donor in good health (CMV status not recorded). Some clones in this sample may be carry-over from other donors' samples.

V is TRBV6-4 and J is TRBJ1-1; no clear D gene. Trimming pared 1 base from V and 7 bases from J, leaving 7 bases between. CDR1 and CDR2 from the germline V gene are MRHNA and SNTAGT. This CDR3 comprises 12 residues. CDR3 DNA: TGTGCCAGCAGTGACTTATGGGGTGAAGCTTTCTTT. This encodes CASSDLWGEAFF.

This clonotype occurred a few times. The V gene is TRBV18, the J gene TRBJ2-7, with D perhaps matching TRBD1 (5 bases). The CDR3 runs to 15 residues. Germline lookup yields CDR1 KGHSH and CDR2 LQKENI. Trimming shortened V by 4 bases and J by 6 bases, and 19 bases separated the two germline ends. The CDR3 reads CASSLQGWQSGEQYF. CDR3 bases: TGTGCCAGCTCACTCCAGGGTTGGCAGTCGGGCGAGCAGTACTTC.

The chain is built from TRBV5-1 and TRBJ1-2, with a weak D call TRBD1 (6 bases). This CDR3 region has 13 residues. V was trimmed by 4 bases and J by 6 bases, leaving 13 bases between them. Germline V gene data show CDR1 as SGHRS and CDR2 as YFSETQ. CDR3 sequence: CASSEADSDGYTF. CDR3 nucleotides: TGCGCCAGCAGCGAGGCGGACAGCGATGGCTACACCTTC.

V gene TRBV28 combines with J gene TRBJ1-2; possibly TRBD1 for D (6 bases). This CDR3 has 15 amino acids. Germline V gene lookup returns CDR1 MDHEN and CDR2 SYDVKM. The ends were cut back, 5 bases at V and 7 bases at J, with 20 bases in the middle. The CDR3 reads CASSPTNGQIFGYTF. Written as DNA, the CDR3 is TGTGCCAGCAGTCCCACGAACGGACAGATCTTTGGCTACACCTTC.

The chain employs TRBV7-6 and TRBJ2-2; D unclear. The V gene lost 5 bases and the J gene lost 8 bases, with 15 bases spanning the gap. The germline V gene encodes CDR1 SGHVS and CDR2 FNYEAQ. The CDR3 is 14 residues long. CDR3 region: CASSPILVPGELFF. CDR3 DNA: TGTGCCAGCAGCCCTATTTTGGTTCCTGGGGAGCTGTTTTTT.

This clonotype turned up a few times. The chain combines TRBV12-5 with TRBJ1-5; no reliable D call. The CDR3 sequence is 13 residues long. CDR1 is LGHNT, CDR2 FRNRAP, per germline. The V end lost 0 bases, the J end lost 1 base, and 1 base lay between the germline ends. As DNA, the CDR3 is TGTGCTAGTGGTTTGGTGAGCAATCAGCCCCAGCATTTT. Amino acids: CASGLVSNQPQHF.

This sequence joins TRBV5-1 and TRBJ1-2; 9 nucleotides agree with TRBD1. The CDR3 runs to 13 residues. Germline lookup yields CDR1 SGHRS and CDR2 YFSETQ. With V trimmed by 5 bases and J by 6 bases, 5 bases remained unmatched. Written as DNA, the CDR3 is TGCGCCAGCAGGGTCGGGACAGGGAATGGCTACACCTTC. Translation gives CASRVGTGNGYTF. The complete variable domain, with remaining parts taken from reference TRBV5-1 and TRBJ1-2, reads KAGVTQTPRYLIKTRGQQVTLSCSPISGHRSVSWYQQTPGQGLQFLFEYFSETQRNKGNFPGRFSGRQFSNSRSEMNVSTLELGDSALYLCASRVGTGNGYTFGSGTRLTVV.

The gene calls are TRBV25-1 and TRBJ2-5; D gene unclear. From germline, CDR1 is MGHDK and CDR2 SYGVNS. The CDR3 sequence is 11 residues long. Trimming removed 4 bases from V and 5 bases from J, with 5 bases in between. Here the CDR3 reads CASSVAETQYF. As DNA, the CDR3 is TGTGCCAGCAGTGTTGCGGAGACCCAGTACTTC.

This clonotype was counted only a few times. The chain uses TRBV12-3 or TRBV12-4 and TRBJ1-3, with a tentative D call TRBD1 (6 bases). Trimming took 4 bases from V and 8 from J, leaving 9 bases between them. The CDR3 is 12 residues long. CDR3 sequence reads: CASSSRGDTIYF. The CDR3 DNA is TGTGCCAGCAGTTCCAGGGGAGACACCATATATTTT.

The CDR3 DNA is TGTGCCATCAGTGAGGGAGGACAGAACGGGAGAAACACCATATATTTT. It codes for CAISEGGQNGRNTIYF. V and J are TRBV10-3 and TRBJ1-3, with D perhaps TRBD1 (6 bases). The CDR3 runs to 16 residues. Germline CDR1 ENHRY, CDR2 SYGVKD. Trimming shortened V by 2 bases and J by 5 bases, and 16 bases separated the two germline ends.

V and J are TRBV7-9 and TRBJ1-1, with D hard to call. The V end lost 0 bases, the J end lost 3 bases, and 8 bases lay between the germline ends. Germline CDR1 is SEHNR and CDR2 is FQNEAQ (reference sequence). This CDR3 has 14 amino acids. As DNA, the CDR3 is TGTGCCAGCAGCTTAGCGCGCGGAGACACTGAAGCTTTCTTT. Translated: CASSLARGDTEAFF.

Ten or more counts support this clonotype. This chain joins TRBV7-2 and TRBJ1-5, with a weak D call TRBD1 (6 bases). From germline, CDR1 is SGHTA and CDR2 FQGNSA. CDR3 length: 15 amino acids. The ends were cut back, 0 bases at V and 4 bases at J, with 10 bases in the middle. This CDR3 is CASSLAGTGNQPQHF. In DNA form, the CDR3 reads TGTGCCAGCAGCTTAGCGGGCACAGGGAATCAGCCCCAGCATTTT.

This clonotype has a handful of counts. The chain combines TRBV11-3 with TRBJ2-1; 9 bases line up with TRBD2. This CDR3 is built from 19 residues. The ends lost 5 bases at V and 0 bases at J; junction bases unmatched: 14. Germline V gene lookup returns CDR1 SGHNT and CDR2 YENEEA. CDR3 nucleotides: TGTGCCAGCAGCACCCGCCATAAAGGGCGGGAGGGCTCCTACAATGAGCAGTTCTTC. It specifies CASSTRHKGREGSYNEQFF.

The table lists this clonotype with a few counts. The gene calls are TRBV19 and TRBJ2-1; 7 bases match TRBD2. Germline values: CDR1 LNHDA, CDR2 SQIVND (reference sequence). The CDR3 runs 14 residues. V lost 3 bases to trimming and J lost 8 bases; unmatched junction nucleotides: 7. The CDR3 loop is CASSMVGGRYEQFF. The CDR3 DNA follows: TGTGCCAGTAGTATGGTGGGCGGGAGATATGAGCAGTTCTTC.

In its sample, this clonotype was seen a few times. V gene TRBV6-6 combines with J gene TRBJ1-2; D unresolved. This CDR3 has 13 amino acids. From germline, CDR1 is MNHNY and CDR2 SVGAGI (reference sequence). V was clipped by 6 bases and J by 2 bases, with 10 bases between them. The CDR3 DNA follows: TGTGCCAGCAGCCCTACAGAGAACTATGGCTACACCTTC. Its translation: CASSPTENYGYTF.

DNA for the CDR3: TGTGCCAGCAGTTTATTCTTCCGGGCAGGGGGAGAGACCCAGTACTTC. Protein product: CASSLFFRAGGETQYF. V is TRBV27 and J is TRBJ2-5, with 7 bases that match TRBD1. The V gene's germline CDR1 is MNHEY and CDR2 SMNVEV (reference sequence). CDR3 length: 16 residues. With V trimmed by 1 base and J by 4 bases, 9 bases remained unmatched.

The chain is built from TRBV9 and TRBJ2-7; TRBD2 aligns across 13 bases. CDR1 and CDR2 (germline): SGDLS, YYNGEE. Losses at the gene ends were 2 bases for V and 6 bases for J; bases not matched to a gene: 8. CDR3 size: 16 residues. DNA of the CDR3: TGTGCCAGCAGCGTCGGACTAGCGGGAGTGCGGGGCGAGCAGTACTTC. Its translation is CASSVGLAGVRGEQYF.

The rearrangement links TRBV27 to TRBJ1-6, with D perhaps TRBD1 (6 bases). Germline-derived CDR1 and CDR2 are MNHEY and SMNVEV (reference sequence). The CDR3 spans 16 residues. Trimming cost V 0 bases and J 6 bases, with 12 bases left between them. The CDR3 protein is CASSLSGGTTNSPLHF. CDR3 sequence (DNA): TGTGCCAGCAGTTTATCTGGAGGGACAACTAATTCACCCCTCCACTTT.

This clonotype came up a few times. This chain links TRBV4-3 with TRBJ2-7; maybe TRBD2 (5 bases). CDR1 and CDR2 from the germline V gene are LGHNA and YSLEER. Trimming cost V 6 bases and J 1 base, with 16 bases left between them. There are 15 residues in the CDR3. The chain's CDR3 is CASRPTLVSSYEQYF. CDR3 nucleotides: TGCGCCAGCAGGCCTACACTAGTTTCTTCCTACGAGCAGTACTTC.

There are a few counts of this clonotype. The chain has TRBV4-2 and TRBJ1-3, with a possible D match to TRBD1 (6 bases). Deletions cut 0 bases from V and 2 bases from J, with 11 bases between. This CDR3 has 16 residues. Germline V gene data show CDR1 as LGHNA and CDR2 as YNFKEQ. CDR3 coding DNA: TGTGCCAGCAGCCAAGATTCTTCAGGGGCTGGAAACACCATATATTTT. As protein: CASSQDSSGAGNTIYF.

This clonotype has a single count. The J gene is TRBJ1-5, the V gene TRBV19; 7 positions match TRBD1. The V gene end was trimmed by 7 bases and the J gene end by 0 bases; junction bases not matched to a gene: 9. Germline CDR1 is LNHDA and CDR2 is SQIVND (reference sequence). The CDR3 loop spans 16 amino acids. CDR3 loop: CASTLYGTDSNQPQHF. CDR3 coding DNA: TGTGCCAGTACACTCTACGGGACAGATAGCAATCAGCCCCAGCATTTT.

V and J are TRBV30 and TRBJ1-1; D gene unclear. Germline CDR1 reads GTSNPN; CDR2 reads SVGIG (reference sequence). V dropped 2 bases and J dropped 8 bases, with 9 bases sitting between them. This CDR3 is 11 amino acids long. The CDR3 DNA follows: TGTGCCTGGAGTTTGACTCCCGAAGCTTTCTTT. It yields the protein CAWSLTPEAFF. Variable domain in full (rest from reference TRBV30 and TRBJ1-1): SQTIHQWPATLVQPVGSPLSLECTVEGTSNPNLYWYRQAAGRGLQLLFYSVGIGQISSEVPQNLSASRPQDRQFILSSKKLLLSDSGFYLCAWSLTPEAFFGQGTRLTVV.

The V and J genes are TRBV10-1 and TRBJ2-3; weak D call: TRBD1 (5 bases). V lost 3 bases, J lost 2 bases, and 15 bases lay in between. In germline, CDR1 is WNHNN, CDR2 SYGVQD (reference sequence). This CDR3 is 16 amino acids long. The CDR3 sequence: CASSEMGLGFTDTQYF. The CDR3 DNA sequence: TGCGCCAGCAGTGAAATGGGGCTAGGCTTCACAGATACGCAGTATTTT.

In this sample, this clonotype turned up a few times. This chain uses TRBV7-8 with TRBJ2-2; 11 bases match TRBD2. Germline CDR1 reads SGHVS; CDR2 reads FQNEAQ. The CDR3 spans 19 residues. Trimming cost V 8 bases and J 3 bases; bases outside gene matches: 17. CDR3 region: CASYSLMGLAGGHTGELFF. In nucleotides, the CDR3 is TGTGCCAGCTACTCCCTTATGGGGTTAGCGGGAGGGCACACCGGGGAGCTGTTTTTT.

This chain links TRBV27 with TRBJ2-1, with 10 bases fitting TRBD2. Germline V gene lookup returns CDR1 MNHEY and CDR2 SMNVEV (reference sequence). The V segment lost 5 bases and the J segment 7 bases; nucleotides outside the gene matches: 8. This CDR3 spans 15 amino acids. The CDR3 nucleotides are TGTGCCAGCAGTCACTCTAGCGGGAGTGAGAATGAGCAGTTCTTC. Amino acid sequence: CASSHSSGSENEQFF.

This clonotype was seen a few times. The CDR3 coding sequence is TGTGCCAGCAGCCCCGGGACTTACTACAATGAGCAGTTCTTC. Its translation is CASSPGTYYNEQFF. The chain combines TRBV7-9 with TRBJ2-1; perhaps TRBD2 as D (6 bases). CDR3 length equals 14 residues. Germline V CDR1 and CDR2: SEHNR, FQNEAQ (reference sequence). V shed 5 bases and J shed 3 bases, with 11 bases lying between them. The full variable domain, in which reference TRBV7-9 and TRBJ2-1 provide the parts outside the CDR3, is DTGVSQNPRHKITKRGQNVTFRCDPISEHNRLYWYRQTLGQGPEFLTYFQNEAQLEKSRLLSDRFSAERPKGSFSTLEIQRTEQGDSAMYLCASSPGTYYNEQFFGPGTRLTVL.